The 30 T cell receptor beta chains presented below share a single source sample, sequenced in a study of radiation and T cells in renal cell carcinoma. Profiled with immunoSEQ multiplex PCR; TCRdb holds only in-frame clones, not every one. The sample records about 130,000 clones, about 88% being singletons. Described time point: baseline pretreatment blood. Treatment: 15 Gy SBRT to primary tumor, nephrectomy 4 weeks later. The sequences come from blood, collected from a patient whose treatment included radiotherapy and nephrectomy. Source of these receptors: a woman between 45 and 65 years old with renal cell carcinoma.

The J gene is TRBJ1-2, the V gene TRBV7-9, with D unresolved. CDR3 length equals 16 residues. CDR1 is SEHNR and CDR2 is FQNEAQ in the germline V gene (reference sequence). V lost 8 bases and J lost 0, with 19 bases in between. The CDR3 DNA is TGTGCCAGCCCCGATCTGGGTCGGCCAGCTAACTATGGCTACACCTTC. This encodes CASPDLGRPANYGYTF.

V gene TRBV5-6 combines with J gene TRBJ2-7; 11 bases match TRBD2. The V gene's germline CDR1 is SGHDT and CDR2 YYEEEE. The CDR3 loop spans 16 amino acids. Unmatched junction bases numbered 10, after V lost 2 bases and J lost 6 bases. CDR3 in amino acids: CASSFLAGGLTLEQYF. The CDR3 DNA follows: TGTGCCAGCAGCTTTCTAGCGGGGGGCCTCACCCTCGAGCAGTACTTC.

V is TRBV6-5 and J is TRBJ1-1, with a possible D match to TRBD1 (6 bases). CDR3 length: 11 residues. V dropped 5 bases and J dropped 8 bases, with 9 bases sitting between them. Germline CDR1 and CDR2: MNHEY and SVGAGI. The CDR3 region is CASSPTGEAFF. The CDR3 DNA follows: TGTGCCAGCAGTCCAACAGGGGAAGCTTTCTTT.

The genes are TRBV19 and TRBJ1-5, with 10 bases lining up with TRBD1. The CDR3 has 17 residues. After removal of 6 bases from V and 2 bases from J, the junction contained 10 bases not matched to a gene. CDR1 and CDR2 from the germline V gene are LNHDA and SQIVND (reference sequence). Here the CDR3 DNA reads TGTGCCAGTAGCCTCACATCGACAGGGGGCCGCAATCAGCCCCAGCATTTT. Its protein product is CASSLTSTGGRNQPQHF.

The chain has TRBV7-9 and TRBJ1-5; D gene uncertain. V shed 5 bases and J shed 0 bases, with 11 bases lying between them. This CDR3 is 15 amino acids long. The germline CDR1 and CDR2 sequences are SEHNR and FQNEAQ (reference sequence). The CDR3 here is CASSEDGHSNQPQHF. The CDR3 coding sequence is TGTGCCAGCAGCGAGGACGGGCATAGCAATCAGCCCCAGCATTTT.

This chain joins TRBV6-1 and TRBJ1-1; D is uncertain. This CDR3 has 13 residues. Germline loops: CDR1 MNHNS, CDR2 SASEGT. V lost 10 bases to trimming and J lost 3 bases, with 15 bases between them. The CDR3 nucleotides are TGTGCCACCCACAGCCTGCTGGACACTGAAGCTTTCTTT. It translates to CATHSLLDTEAFF.

This clone came up once. This rearrangement joins TRBV18 to TRBJ2-2; 7 positions match TRBD1. The CDR3 spans 15 residues. With 6 bases clipped from V and 1 base from J, the junction kept 5 bases outside the gene matches. CDR1 KGHSH and CDR2 LQKENI come from the germline V gene. The CDR3 is CASSPGTENTGELFF. The CDR3 bases are TGTGCCAGCTCCCCGGGGACAGAGAACACCGGGGAGCTGTTTTTT. The variable domain in full, with the rest retrieved from reference TRBV18 and TRBJ2-2, is NAGVMQNPRHLVRRRGQEARLRCSPMKGHSHVYWYRQLPEEGLKFMVYLQKENIIDESGMPKERFSAEFPKEGPSILRIQQVVRGDSAAYFCASSPGTENTGELFFGEGSRLTVL.

This sequence joins TRBV18 and TRBJ1-3, with D unresolved. The CDR3 runs to 15 residues. In germline, CDR1 is KGHSH, CDR2 LQKENI. The V end lost 3 bases, the J end lost 3 bases, and 12 bases lay between the germline ends. The CDR3 DNA sequence: TGTGCCAGCTCACCTCTGGTTGCAGGTGGAAACACCATATATTTT. This encodes CASSPLVAGGNTIYF. The entire variable domain, with the rest obtained from reference TRBV18 and TRBJ1-3, is as follows: NAGVMQNPRHLVRRRGQEARLRCSPMKGHSHVYWYRQLPEEGLKFMVYLQKENIIDESGMPKERFSAEFPKEGPSILRIQQVVRGDSAAYFCASSPLVAGGNTIYFGEGSWLTVV.

The chain uses TRBV29-1 and TRBJ1-4; D gene uncertain. The CDR3 is 13 residues long. Germline V lookup: CDR1 SQVTM, CDR2 ANQGSEA. V was shortened by 4 bases and J by 12 bases, with 18 bases between the two germline ends. This CDR3 reads CSVGLASPEELFF. The CDR3 bases are TGCAGCGTTGGTCTGGCCTCCCCGGAGGAACTGTTTTTT.

The V gene is TRBV5-1, the J gene TRBJ2-6; no clear D gene. V was clipped by 4 bases and J by 4 bases, with 12 bases between them. Germline values: CDR1 SGHRS, CDR2 YFSETQ. CDR3 length equals 15 residues. The CDR3 protein is CASSLGGSGANVLTF. CDR3 DNA sequence: TGCGCCAGCAGCCTCGGCGGATCAGGGGCCAACGTCCTGACTTTC.

The chain is built from TRBV5-1 and TRBJ1-2; 7 bases are shared with TRBD1. CDR1 SGHRS and CDR2 YFSETQ come from the germline V gene. With 0 bases clipped from V and 2 bases from J, the junction kept 1 base outside the gene matches. CDR3 size: 14 residues. The CDR3 is CASSLGQGNYGYTF. The DNA of the CDR3 is TGCGCCAGCAGCTTGGGACAGGGAAACTATGGCTACACCTTC.

V is TRBV5-1 and J is TRBJ1-6; D might be TRBD1 (5 bases). Trimming stripped 1 base from V and 9 bases from J, with 14 bases between. CDR1 is SGHRS, CDR2 YFSETQ, per germline. The CDR3 loop spans 15 amino acids. DNA for the CDR3: TGCGCCAGCAGCTTGACAGGAGTGGTGGGTTCACCCCTCCACTTT. Translation: CASSLTGVVGSPLHF.

The chain has TRBV7-9 and TRBJ1-1, with D possibly TRBD1 on 6 matching bases. There are 14 residues in the CDR3. V was cut by 2 bases and J by 1 base, with 8 bases left in between. Germline lookup yields CDR1 SEHNR and CDR2 FQNEAQ (reference sequence). The CDR3 DNA sequence: TGTGCCAGCAGCTTACCGGGGGCGAACACTGAAGCTTTCTTT. Its protein product is CASSLPGANTEAFF.

The V and J genes are TRBV7-9 and TRBJ1-2; unclear D gene. The CDR3 runs 15 residues. CDR1 and CDR2 (germline): SEHNR, FQNEAQ (reference sequence). V was cut by 1 base and J by 2 bases, with 11 bases left in between. The CDR3 nucleotides read TGTGCCAGCAGCTTAGGCCTAAGGGAGAACTATGGCTACACCTTC. This translates into CASSLGLRENYGYTF. Full variable domain (missing parts from reference TRBV7-9 and TRBJ1-2): DTGVSQNPRHKITKRGQNVTFRCDPISEHNRLYWYRQTLGQGPEFLTYFQNEAQLEKSRLLSDRFSAERPKGSFSTLEIQRTEQGDSAMYLCASSLGLRENYGYTFGSGTRLTVV.

This clone was counted a few times. V usage is TRBV11-2 and J usage is TRBJ2-7, with D hard to call. Looked up from germline, CDR1 is SGHAT and CDR2 is FQNNGV. Trimming removed 2 bases at V and 4 bases at J, with 6 bases between. This CDR3 is built from 12 residues. The CDR3 DNA is TGTGCCAGCAGCTTAAGTGGGTACGAGCAGTACTTC. This translates into CASSLSGYEQYF.

This clone was seen just once. The V gene is TRBV6-5, the J gene TRBJ1-1; the D is unclear. This CDR3 contains 13 residues. Per the germline V gene, CDR1 is MNHEY and CDR2 is SVGAGI. V was shortened by 8 bases and J by 1 base, with 11 bases between the two germline ends. DNA of the CDR3: TGTGCCAGCTGTGGGAGGGAGAACACTGAAGCTTTCTTT. Encoded protein: CASCGRENTEAFF.

With regard to this clone: The same CDR3 arises from other DNA sequences in this sample as well. The chain employs TRBV5-5 and TRBJ1-2; D is possibly TRBD1 (5 bases). This CDR3 has 13 amino acids. With 0 bases removed from V and 5 bases from J, the gap between germline ends came to 8 bases. Germline V gene lookup returns CDR1 SGHKS and CDR2 YYEKEE (reference sequence). The CDR3 region is CASSLEQGYGYTF. In nucleotides, the CDR3 is TGTGCCAGCAGCTTGGAGCAGGGATATGGCTACACCTTC.

The V gene is TRBV9, the J gene TRBJ2-5; no firm D call. The CDR3 totals 15 residues. The germline V gene encodes CDR1 SGDLS and CDR2 YYNGEE. V was shortened by 0 bases and J by 5 bases, with 14 bases between the two germline ends. The CDR3 DNA reads as TGTGCCAGCAGCGTAGGGTCGGTCAGGTGGGAGACCCAGTACTTC. Its protein is CASSVGSVRWETQYF.

The chain carries TRBV2 and TRBJ2-7, with TRBD1 matching 8 bases. The germline V gene has CDR1 SNHLY and CDR2 FYNNEI. The CDR3 is made up of 16 amino acids. V trimming: 3 bases; J trimming: 5 bases; junction bases outside the gene matches: 12. CDR3 DNA: TGTGCCAGCAGTGATTTCGCGGGACAGGCTGGGGACGAGCAGTACTTC. This codes for CASSDFAGQAGDEQYF.

This chain links TRBV10-3 with TRBJ1-6; 8 bases fit TRBD1. Germline CDR1 ENHRY, CDR2 SYGVKD. This CDR3 has 15 amino acids. The V segment lost 7 bases and the J segment 5 bases; nucleotides outside the gene matches: 7. The CDR3 bases are TGTGCCATCAAAGGACAGGGAGAGGATAATTCACCCCTCCACTTT. Protein sequence: CAIKGQGEDNSPLHF.

The chain employs TRBV4-1 and TRBJ2-7; 7 nucleotides line up with TRBD1. Germline V gene data show CDR1 as MGHRA and CDR2 as YSYEKL. This CDR3 is built from 17 residues. Trimming took 3 bases from V and 0 from J; bases not matched to a gene: 11. The CDR3 region is CASSHPWDSQNSYEQYF. CDR3 bases: TGCGCCAGCAGCCACCCATGGGACAGTCAAAACTCCTACGAGCAGTACTTC.

The V and J genes are TRBV5-1 and TRBJ1-4; TRBD1 aligns across 8 bases. Germline loops: CDR1 SGHRS, CDR2 YFSETQ. The CDR3 is 16 amino acids. V shed 5 bases, J shed 6 bases, and the junction held 12 bases outside the gene matches. The CDR3 sequence is CASRFGQRTGHEKLFF. In DNA, the CDR3 is TGCGCCAGCAGATTCGGCCAGAGGACAGGGCATGAAAAACTGTTTTTT. The variable domain in full, with the rest retrieved from reference TRBV5-1 and TRBJ1-4, is KAGVTQTPRYLIKTRGQQVTLSCSPISGHRSVSWYQQTPGQGLQFLFEYFSETQRNKGNFPGRFSGRQFSNSRSEMNVSTLELGDSALYLCASRFGQRTGHEKLFFGSGTQLSVL.

This clone appeared once. V and J are TRBV5-1 and TRBJ1-4; D might be TRBD1 (5 bases). The germline V and J ends were trimmed by 0 bases and 7 bases, with 13 bases remaining between them. This CDR3 has 15 residues. Germline CDR1 SGHRS, CDR2 YFSETQ. Here the CDR3 reads CASSLARQGGEKLFF. CDR3 nucleotides: TGCGCCAGCAGCTTGGCCCGCCAGGGAGGTGAAAAACTGTTTTTT.

Only a few counts were recorded for this clone. CDR3 loop: CASRQGATDTQYF. DNA for the CDR3: TGTGCCAGCAGACAGGGGGCAACAGATACGCAGTATTTT. The rearrangement links TRBV5-4 to TRBJ2-3, with 9 bases aligning to TRBD1. V trimming: 5 bases; J trimming: 3 bases; junction bases outside the gene matches: 1. Germline loops: CDR1 SGHNT, CDR2 YYREEE (reference sequence). The CDR3 sequence is 13 residues long.

This sequence joins TRBV15 and TRBJ2-7; 7 bases are a match to TRBD1. The CDR3 consists of 15 residues. The germline V gene has CDR1 LNHNV and CDR2 YYDKDF (reference sequence). The V segment lost 5 bases and the J segment 6 bases; nucleotides outside the gene matches: 13. The CDR3 here is CATSSTDRLSREQYF. DNA of the CDR3: TGTGCCACCAGCTCGACGGACAGGCTAAGTCGCGAGCAGTACTTC.

The chain uses TRBV4-1 and TRBJ2-6; D not certain. V lost 1 base, J lost 0 bases, and 10 bases lay in between. This CDR3 has 17 residues. Germline V CDR1 and CDR2: MGHRA, YSYEKL. This chain's CDR3 is CASSQAPAASGANVLTF. In DNA, the CDR3 is TGCGCCAGCAGCCAAGCCCCCGCGGCCTCTGGGGCCAACGTCCTGACTTTC.

The rearrangement joins TRBV5-1 to TRBJ1-1; weak D call: TRBD1 (6 bases). In germline, CDR1 is SGHRS, CDR2 YFSETQ. Trimming removed 3 bases at V and 0 bases at J, with 15 bases between. The CDR3 runs 16 residues. The CDR3: CASSWGGTGMNTEAFF. As DNA, the CDR3 is TGCGCCAGCAGCTGGGGAGGTACAGGGATGAACACTGAAGCTTTCTTT.

The V gene is TRBV9, the J gene TRBJ2-1; 8 bases agree with TRBD2. V gave up 0 bases and J gave up 8 bases; unmatched junction bases: 10. There are 16 residues in the CDR3. Germline loops: CDR1 SGDLS, CDR2 YYNGEE. The CDR3, as DNA: TGTGCCAGCAGCGTAGCTCCTGGGACTAGTTTCTATGAGCAGTTCTTC. It codes for CASSVAPGTSFYEQFF.

In DNA form, the CDR3 reads TGTGCCAGCAGTGAACTGGCGGTTAGCACAGATACGCAGTATTTT. Its translation: CASSELAVSTDTQYF. The chain links TRBV2 to TRBJ2-3; D gene ambiguous. V was clipped by 2 bases and J by 0 bases, with 9 bases between them. Per the germline V gene, CDR1 is SNHLY and CDR2 is FYNNEI. This CDR3 is 15 amino acids long.

The chain has TRBV19 and TRBJ1-5; D perhaps matches TRBD1 (5 bases). This CDR3 has 16 residues. Germline V CDR1 and CDR2: LNHDA, SQIVND (reference sequence). Deletions cut 6 bases from V and 2 bases from J, with 17 bases between. CDR3 residues: CASRPVEQGRNQPQHF. CDR3 nucleotide sequence: TGTGCCAGTAGACCCGTTGAGCAGGGCCGCAATCAGCCCCAGCATTTT. The variable domain in full, with the rest retrieved from reference TRBV19 and TRBJ1-5, is DGGITQSPKYLFRKEGQNVTLSCEQNLNHDAMYWYRQDPGQGLRLIYYSQIVNDFQKGDIAEGYSVSREKKESFPLTVTSAQKNPTAFYLCASRPVEQGRNQPQHFGDGTRLSIL.